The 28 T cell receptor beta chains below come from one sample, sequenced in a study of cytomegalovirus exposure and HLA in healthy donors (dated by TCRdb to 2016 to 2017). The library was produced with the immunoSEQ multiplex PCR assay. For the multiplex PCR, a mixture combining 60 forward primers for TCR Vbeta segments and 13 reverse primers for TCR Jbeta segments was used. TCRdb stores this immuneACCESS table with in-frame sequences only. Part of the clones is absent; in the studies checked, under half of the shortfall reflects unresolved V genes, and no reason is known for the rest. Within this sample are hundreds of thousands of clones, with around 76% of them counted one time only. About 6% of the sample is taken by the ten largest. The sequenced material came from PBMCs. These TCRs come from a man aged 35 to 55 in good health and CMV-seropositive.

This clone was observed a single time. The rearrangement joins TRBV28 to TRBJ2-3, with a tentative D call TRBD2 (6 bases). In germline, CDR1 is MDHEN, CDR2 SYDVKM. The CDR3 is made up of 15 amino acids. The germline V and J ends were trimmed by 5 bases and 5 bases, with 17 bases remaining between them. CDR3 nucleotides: TGTGCCAGCAGTCCGCCGGGACTCCCGGGAGATACGCAGTATTTT. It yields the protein CASSPPGLPGDTQYF.

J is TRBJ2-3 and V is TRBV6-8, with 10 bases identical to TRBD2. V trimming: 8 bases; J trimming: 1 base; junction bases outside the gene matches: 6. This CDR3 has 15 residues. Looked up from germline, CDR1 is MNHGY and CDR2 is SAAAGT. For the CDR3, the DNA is TGTGCCAGCGGCGAAGGGACTAGCGGCACAGATACGCAGTATTTT. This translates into CASGEGTSGTDTQYF.

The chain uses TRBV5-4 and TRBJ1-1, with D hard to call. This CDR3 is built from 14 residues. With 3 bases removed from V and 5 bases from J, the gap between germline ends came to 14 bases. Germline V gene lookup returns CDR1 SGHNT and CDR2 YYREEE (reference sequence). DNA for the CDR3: TGTGCCAGCAGCTCCCAGACCGGGAATACTGAAGCTTTCTTT. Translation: CASSSQTGNTEAFF.

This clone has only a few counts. Here the CDR3 DNA reads TGTGCCAGCAGCTTCACAGGGACCACTGAAGCTTTCTTT. Translated: CASSFTGTTEAFF. The chain employs TRBV27 and TRBJ1-1, with D possibly being TRBD1 (6 bases). The germline gives CDR1 MNHEY, CDR2 SMNVEV (reference sequence). The CDR3 is made up of 13 amino acids. The V gene lost 6 bases and the J gene lost 4 bases, with 12 bases spanning the gap.

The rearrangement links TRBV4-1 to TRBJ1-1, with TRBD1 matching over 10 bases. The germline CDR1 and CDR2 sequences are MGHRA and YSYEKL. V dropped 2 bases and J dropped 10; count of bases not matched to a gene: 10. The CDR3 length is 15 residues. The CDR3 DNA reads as TGCGCCAGCAGCCAACAAGGGACAGGGGCAGTCTCAGCTTTCTTT. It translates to CASSQQGTGAVSAFF.

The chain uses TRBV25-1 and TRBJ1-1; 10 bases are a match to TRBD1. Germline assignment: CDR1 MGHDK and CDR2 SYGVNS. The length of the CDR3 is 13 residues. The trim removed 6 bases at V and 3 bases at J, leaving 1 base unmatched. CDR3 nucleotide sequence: TGTGCCAGCAGGACAGGGGGCCACACTGAAGCTTTCTTT. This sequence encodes CASRTGGHTEAFF.

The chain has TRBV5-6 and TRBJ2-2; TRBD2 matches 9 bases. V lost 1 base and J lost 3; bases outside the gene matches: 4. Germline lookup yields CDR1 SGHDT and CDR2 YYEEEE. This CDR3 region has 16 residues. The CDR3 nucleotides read TGTGCCAGCAGCTTGAAGGCGGGAGGGGACACCGGGGAGCTGTTTTTT. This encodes CASSLKAGGDTGELFF.

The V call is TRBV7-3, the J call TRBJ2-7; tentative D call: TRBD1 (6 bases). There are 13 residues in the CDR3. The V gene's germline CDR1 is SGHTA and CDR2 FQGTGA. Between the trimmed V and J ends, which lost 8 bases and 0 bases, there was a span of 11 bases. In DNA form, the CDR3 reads TGTGCCAGCGCATGGGACAACTCCTACGAGCAGTACTTC. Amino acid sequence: CASAWDNSYEQYF.

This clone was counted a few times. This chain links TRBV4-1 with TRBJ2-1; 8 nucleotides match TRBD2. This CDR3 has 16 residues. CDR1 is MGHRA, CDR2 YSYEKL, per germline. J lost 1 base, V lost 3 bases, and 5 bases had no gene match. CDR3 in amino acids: CASSQYLAGSYNEQFF. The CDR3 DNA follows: TGCGCCAGCAGCCAGTACCTAGCGGGTTCCTACAATGAGCAGTTCTTC.

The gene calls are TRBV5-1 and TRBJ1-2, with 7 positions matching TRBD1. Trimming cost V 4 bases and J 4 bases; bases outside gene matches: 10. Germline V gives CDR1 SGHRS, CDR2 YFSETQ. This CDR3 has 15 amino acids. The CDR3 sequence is CASSLDRETSYGYTF. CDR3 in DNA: TGCGCCAGCAGCCTTGACAGGGAGACATCCTATGGCTACACCTTC.

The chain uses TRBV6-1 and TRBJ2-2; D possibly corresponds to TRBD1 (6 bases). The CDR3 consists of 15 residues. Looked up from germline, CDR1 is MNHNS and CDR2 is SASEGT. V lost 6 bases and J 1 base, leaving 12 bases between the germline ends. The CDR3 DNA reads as TGTGCCAGCAGCGCCGACAGGTTGAACACCGGGGAGCTGTTTTTT. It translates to CASSADRLNTGELFF.

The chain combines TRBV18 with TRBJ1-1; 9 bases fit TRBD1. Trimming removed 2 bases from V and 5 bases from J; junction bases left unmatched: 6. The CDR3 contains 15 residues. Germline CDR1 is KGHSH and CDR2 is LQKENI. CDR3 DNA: TGTGCCAGCTCACCATCCCGGGACAGGGTGACTGAAGCTTTCTTT. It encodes CASSPSRDRVTEAFF.

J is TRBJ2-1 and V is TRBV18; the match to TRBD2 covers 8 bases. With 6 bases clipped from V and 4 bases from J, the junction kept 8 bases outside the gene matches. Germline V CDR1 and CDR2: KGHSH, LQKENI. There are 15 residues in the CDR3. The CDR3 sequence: CASSSGAGVYNEQFF. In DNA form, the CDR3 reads TGTGCCAGCTCCTCGGGAGCGGGAGTGTACAATGAGCAGTTCTTC.

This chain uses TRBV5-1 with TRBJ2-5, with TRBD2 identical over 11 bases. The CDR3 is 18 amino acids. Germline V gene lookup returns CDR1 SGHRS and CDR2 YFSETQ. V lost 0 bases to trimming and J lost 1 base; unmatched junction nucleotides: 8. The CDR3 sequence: CASSLDPPSGRPQETQYF. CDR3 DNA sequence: TGCGCCAGCAGCTTGGACCCTCCTAGCGGGAGGCCCCAAGAGACCCAGTACTTC. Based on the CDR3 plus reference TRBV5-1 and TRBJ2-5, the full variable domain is KAGVTQTPRYLIKTRGQQVTLSCSPISGHRSVSWYQQTPGQGLQFLFEYFSETQRNKGNFPGRFSGRQFSNSRSEMNVSTLELGDSALYLCASSLDPPSGRPQETQYFGPGTRLLVL.

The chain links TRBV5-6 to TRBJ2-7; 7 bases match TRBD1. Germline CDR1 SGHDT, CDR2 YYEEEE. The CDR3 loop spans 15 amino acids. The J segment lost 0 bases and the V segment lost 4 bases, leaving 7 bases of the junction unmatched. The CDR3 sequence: CASSTGQESSYEQYF. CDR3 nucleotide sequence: TGTGCCAGCAGCACCGGACAGGAGAGCTCCTACGAGCAGTACTTC.

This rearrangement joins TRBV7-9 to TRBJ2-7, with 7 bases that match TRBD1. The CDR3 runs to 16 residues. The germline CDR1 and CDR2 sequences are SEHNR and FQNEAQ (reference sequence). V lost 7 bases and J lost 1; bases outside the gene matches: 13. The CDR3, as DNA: TGTGCCAGCACCCGCTTGGGGTTGGGACAGTCCTACGAGCAGTACTTC. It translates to CASTRLGLGQSYEQYF. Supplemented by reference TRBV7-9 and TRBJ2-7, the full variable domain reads DTGVSQNPRHKITKRGQNVTFRCDPISEHNRLYWYRQTLGQGPEFLTYFQNEAQLEKSRLLSDRFSAERPKGSFSTLEIQRTEQGDSAMYLCASTRLGLGQSYEQYFGPGTRLTVT.

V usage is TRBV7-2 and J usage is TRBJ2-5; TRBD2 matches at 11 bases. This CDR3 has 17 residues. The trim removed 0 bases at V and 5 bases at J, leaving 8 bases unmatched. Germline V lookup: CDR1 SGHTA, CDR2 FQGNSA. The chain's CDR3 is CASSLAQIAGGFETQYF. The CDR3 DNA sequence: TGTGCCAGCAGCTTAGCGCAGATAGCGGGAGGGTTTGAGACCCAGTACTTC.

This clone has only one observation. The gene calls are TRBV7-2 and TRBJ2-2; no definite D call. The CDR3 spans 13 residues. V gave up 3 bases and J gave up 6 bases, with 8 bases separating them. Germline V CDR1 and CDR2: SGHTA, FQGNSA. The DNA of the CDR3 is TGTGCCAGCAGCTTCTTAGTGGCCGGGGAGCTGTTTTTT. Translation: CASSFLVAGELFF.

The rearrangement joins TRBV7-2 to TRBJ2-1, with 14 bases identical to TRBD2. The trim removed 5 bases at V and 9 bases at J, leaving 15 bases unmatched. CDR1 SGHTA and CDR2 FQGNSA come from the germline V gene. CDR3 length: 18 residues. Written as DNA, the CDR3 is TGTGCCAGCAGCCAAAGGGTCCCGACTAGCGGGAGGGCCCCTGAGCAGTTCTTC. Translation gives CASSQRVPTSGRAPEQFF.

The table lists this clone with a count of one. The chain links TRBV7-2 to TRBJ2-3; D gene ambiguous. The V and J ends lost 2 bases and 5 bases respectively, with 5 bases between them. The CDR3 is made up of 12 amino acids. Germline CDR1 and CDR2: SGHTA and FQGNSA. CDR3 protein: CASSLRVDTQYF. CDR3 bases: TGTGCCAGCAGCTTACGGGTAGATACGCAGTATTTT.

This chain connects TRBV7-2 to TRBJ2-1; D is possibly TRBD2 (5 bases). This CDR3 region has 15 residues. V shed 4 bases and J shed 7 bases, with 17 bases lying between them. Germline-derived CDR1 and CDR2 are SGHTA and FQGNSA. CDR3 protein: CASSSQPRARNEQFF. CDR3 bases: TGTGCCAGCAGCTCGCAGCCGAGGGCCCGGAATGAGCAGTTCTTC. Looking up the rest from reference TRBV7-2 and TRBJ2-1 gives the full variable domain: GAGVSQSPSNKVTEKGKDVELRCDPISGHTALYWYRQSLGQGLEFLIYFQGNSAPDKSGLPSDRFSAERTGGSVSTLTIQRTQQEDSAVYLCASSSQPRARNEQFFGPGTRLTVL.

CDR3 protein: CAWSLMGQGVYTF. As DNA, the CDR3 is TGTGCCTGGAGTCTCATGGGACAGGGTGTCTACACCTTC. The chain couples TRBV30 to TRBJ1-2, with TRBD1 identical over 9 bases. The CDR3 has 13 amino acids. J lost 10 bases, V lost 2 bases, and 8 bases had no gene match. From germline, CDR1 is GTSNPN and CDR2 SVGIG (reference sequence).

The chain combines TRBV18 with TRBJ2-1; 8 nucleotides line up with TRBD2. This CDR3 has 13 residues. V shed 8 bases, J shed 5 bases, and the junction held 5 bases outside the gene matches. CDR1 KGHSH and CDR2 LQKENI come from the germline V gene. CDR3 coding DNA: TGTGCCAGCAACAGCGGGAGTCACAATGAGCAGTTCTTC. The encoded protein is CASNSGSHNEQFF. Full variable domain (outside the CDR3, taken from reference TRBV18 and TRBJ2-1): NAGVMQNPRHLVRRRGQEARLRCSPMKGHSHVYWYRQLPEEGLKFMVYLQKENIIDESGMPKERFSAEFPKEGPSILRIQQVVRGDSAAYFCASNSGSHNEQFFGPGTRLTVL.

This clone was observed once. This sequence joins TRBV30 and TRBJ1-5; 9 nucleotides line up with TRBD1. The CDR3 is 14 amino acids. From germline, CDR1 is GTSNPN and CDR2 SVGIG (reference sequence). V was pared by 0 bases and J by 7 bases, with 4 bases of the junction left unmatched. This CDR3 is CAWSVPTGGQPQHF. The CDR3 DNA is TGTGCCTGGAGTGTGCCGACAGGGGGACAGCCCCAGCATTTT.

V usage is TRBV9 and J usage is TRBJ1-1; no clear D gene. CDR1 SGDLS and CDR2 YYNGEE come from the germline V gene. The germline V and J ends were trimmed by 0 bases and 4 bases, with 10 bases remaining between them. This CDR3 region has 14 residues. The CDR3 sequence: CASSVGPAVTEAFF. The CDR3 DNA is TGTGCCAGCAGCGTAGGGCCAGCGGTCACTGAAGCTTTCTTT.

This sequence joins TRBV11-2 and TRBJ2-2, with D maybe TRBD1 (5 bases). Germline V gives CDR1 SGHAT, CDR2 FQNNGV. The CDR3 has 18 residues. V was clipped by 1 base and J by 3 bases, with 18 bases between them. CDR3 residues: CASSLVHGHPGYTGELFF. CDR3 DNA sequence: TGTGCCAGCAGCTTAGTTCACGGACATCCAGGTTACACCGGGGAGCTGTTTTTT.

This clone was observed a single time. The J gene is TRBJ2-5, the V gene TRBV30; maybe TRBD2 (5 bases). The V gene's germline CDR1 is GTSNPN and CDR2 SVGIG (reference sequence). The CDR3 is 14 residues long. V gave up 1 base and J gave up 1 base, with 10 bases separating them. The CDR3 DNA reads TGTGCCTGGAGTGCCACTAGGGTCCAAGAGACCCAGTACTTC. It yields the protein CAWSATRVQETQYF.

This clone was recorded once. CDR3 DNA sequence: TGTGCCAGCAGTGAAAGCGACAGGGGGTCGGGGGAGCAGTACGTC. This codes for CASSESDRGSGEQYV. V gene TRBV2 combines with J gene TRBJ2-7; 9 bases agree with TRBD1. Germline V lookup: CDR1 SNHLY, CDR2 FYNNEI. The V and J ends lost 2 bases and 7 bases, in that order; junction bases with no gene match: 9. The CDR3 loop spans 15 amino acids.